This entry is about one T cell receptor beta chain. Method: immunoSEQ multiplex PCR; TCRdb's copy keeps in-frame clones and lacks some. The sample contains approximately 120,000 clones, around two thirds of which appear only once. Germline V gene lookup returns CDR1 LNHDA and CDR2 SQIVND (reference sequence). Trimming cost V 3 bases and J 8 bases; bases outside gene matches: 10. The CDR3 has 15 amino acids. The sample is drawn from a study of blood T cell repertoires in COVID-19. The chain combines TRBV19 with TRBJ2-1; TRBD1 agrees at 7 bases. The sequencing sample was made of peripheral blood. The clonotype was recovered from a woman between 65 and 79 years old with acute or convalescent COVID-19. The CDR3 reads CASSMGTGAQDEQFF. The DNA for the CDR3 is TGTGCCAGTAGTATGGGCACAGGGGCGCAAGATGAGCAGTTCTTC.